Listed below are T cell receptor beta chains from one sample, sequenced in a study of PD-L1 blockade in urothelial cancer. Only in-frame clones appear in the TCRdb table, and some are missing; sequencing was by immunoSEQ multiplex PCR. The table lists 72,000 or so clones, around 88% of them singletons. The sequences come from PBMCs, collected around atezolizumab (anti-PD-L1) treatment. Receptors originate from a man aged 60 to 75 with urothelial cancer. The CDR3 runs from the conserved cysteine through the conserved F or W. The D gene is left open where the match is weak. Only part of the rows carry a size: once, few, many, or a class if the clone is expanded.

TRBJ2-3	medium-sized	TRBD1	TRBV6-4	CASSAGQASTDTQYF	TGTGCCAGCAGTGCTGGACAGGCTAGCACAGATACGCAGTATTTT
TRBJ2-7	.	.	TRBV9	CASSVGQAPTYEQYF	TGTGCCAGCAGCGTAGGGCAGGCGCCCACCTACGAGCAGTACTTC
TRBJ1-4	.	TRBD1	TRBV5-6	CASSTGQVVWEKLFF	TGTGCCAGCAGCACTGGACAGGTTGTCTGGGAAAAACTGTTTTTT
TRBJ2-2	.	.	TRBV6-5	CASSPSPPRELFF	TGTGCCAGCAGCCCCTCCCCCCCTCGGGAGCTGTTTTTT
TRBJ1-2	.	.	TRBV29-1	CSVEWQVGYTF	TGCAGCGTTGAATGGCAGGTGGGCTACACCTTC
TRBJ2-7	medium-sized	TRBD1	TRBV9	CASSGQGAYEQYF	TGTGCCAGCAGCGGACAGGGGGCCTACGAGCAGTACTTC
TRBJ2-2	few	TRBD2	TRBV10-1	CASSDASGGAFGELFF	TGCGCCAGCAGTGACGCTAGCGGGGGGGCCTTCGGGGAGCTGTTTTTT
TRBJ1-1	.	TRBD1	TRBV7-3	CASSLTGTGNTEAFF	TGTGCCAGCAGCCTTACCGGGACAGGTAACACTGAAGCTTTCTTT
TRBJ2-4	once	TRBD1	TRBV7-2	CASSYRTGGGSNIQYF	TGTGCCAGCAGCTATCGGACAGGGGGCGGATCAAACATTCAGTACTTC
TRBJ1-1	.	TRBD1	TRBV27	CASSRQGNTEAFF	TGTGCCAGCAGTAGACAGGGGAATACTGAAGCTTTCTTT
TRBJ1-4	.	.	TRBV6-1	CASRGGQLNEKLFF	TGTGCCAGCCGAGGTGGACAGCTTAATGAAAAACTGTTTTTT
TRBJ1-4	once	TRBD1	TRBV7-2	CASSPTGTGPATNEKLFF	TGTGCCAGCAGCCCGACCGGGACAGGGCCTGCAACTAATGAAAAACTGTTTTTT
TRBJ1-2	.	.	TRBV7-9	CASSQARGIANYGYTF	TGTGCCAGCAGCCAGGCACGGGGGATAGCTAACTATGGCTACACCTTC
TRBJ2-1	.	TRBD2	TRBV7-2	CASSLTSGGRENEQFF	TGTGCCAGCAGCTTAACCAGCGGGGGGCGAGAAAATGAGCAGTTCTTC
TRBJ1-2	.	TRBD1	TRBV7-9	CASSLDLAGGYYGYTF	TGTGCCAGCAGCTTAGATTTGGCAGGGGGTTACTATGGCTACACCTTC
TRBJ2-7	.	TRBD2	TRBV20-1	CSGTSTNEQYF	TGCAGTGGGACTAGCACCAACGAGCAGTACTTC
TRBJ2-5	.	.	TRBV19	CASSSGARNGETQYF	TGTGCCAGTAGTTCAGGGGCGAGGAATGGAGAGACCCAGTACTTC
TRBJ1-6	.	TRBD1	TRBV7-9	CASSRQGNSPLHF	TGTGCCAGCAGCAGACAGGGTAATTCACCCCTCCACTTT
TRBJ2-5	.	.	TRBV9	CASSVGDQETQYF	TGTGCCAGCAGCGTAGGCGACCAAGAGACCCAGTACTTC
TRBJ2-1	.	.	TRBV5-1	CASSLVPQNNEQFF	TGCGCCAGCAGCTTGGTTCCCCAGAACAATGAGCAGTTCTTC
TRBJ1-2	once	.	TRBV7-8	CASSLGRYDYGYTF	TGTGCCAGCAGCTTGGGCCGTTACGACTATGGCTACACCTTC
TRBJ1-5	.	.	TRBV5-5	CASSLGTSPGPQHF	TGTGCCAGCAGCTTGGGGACAAGTCCGGGGCCCCAGCATTTT
TRBJ2-5	.	.	TRBV6-4	CASIWGPQPTGQETQYF	TGTGCCAGCATCTGGGGACCTCAACCGACAGGTCAAGAGACCCAGTACTTC
TRBJ1-3	.	.	TRBV9	CASSVRTAPGNTIYF	TGTGCCAGCAGCGTTAGGACAGCACCTGGAAACACCATATATTTT
TRBJ1-1	.	.	TRBV18	CASSPGNGNTEAFF	TGTGCCAGCTCACCCGGGAACGGGAACACTGAAGCTTTCTTT